The 30 T cell receptor beta chains below were found in one sample sequenced in a study of shared clonotypes between healthy human individuals. As defined, naive CD8 cells were CD45RO-negative and positively selected for CCR7, with terminally differentiated effector memory CD45RA+ cells excluded. Sequenced by immunoSEQ multiplex PCR; TCRdb stores in-frame clones only, minus some. The sample gives about 2 million clones, around 96% of which show up once; roughly 1.1% is in the top ten. Source material: naive CD8+ T cells sorted from blood. The receptors were sampled from a man between 18 and 35 years old in good health.

This CDR3 is CASSDSGDRVTYEQYF. CDR3 sequence (DNA): TGTGCCAGCAGTGACTCGGGAGACAGGGTTACCTACGAGCAGTACTTC. The chain recombines TRBV6-4 with TRBJ2-7, with 7 bases identical to TRBD1. Germline V lookup: CDR1 MRHNA, CDR2 SNTAGT. Trimming removed 0 bases from V and 2 bases from J; junction bases left unmatched: 7. This CDR3 spans 16 amino acids.

The chain uses TRBV11-2 and TRBJ2-3; TRBD2 matches 11 bases. Germline CDR1 reads SGHAT; CDR2 reads FQNNGV. V trimming: 5 bases; J trimming: 8 bases; junction bases outside the gene matches: 9. This CDR3 has 15 amino acids. The chain's CDR3 is CASSRGTGTSGTQYF. Written as DNA, the CDR3 is TGTGCCAGCAGCCGAGGGACCGGGACTAGCGGTACGCAGTATTTT.

As to this clone: Distinct nucleotide sequences in the sample also encode this CDR3. The chain combines TRBV7-9 with TRBJ2-7; D call uncertain. There are 13 residues in the CDR3. The germline CDR1 and CDR2 sequences are SEHNR and FQNEAQ (reference sequence). The V and J ends lost 2 bases and 0 bases respectively, with 5 bases between them. CDR3 sequence: CASSLQSSYEQYF. CDR3 bases: TGTGCCAGCAGCTTACAGTCCTCCTACGAGCAGTACTTC.

The chain joins TRBV27 to TRBJ1-2; no clear D gene. The CDR3 is 17 residues long. V dropped 3 bases and J dropped 0 bases, with 17 bases sitting between them. Germline V gene sequence: CDR1 MNHEY, CDR2 SMNVEV (reference sequence). The CDR3: CASSFLGGAPANYGYTF. The CDR3 nucleotides are TGTGCCAGCAGTTTCCTCGGCGGAGCCCCAGCTAACTATGGCTACACCTTC.

This chain uses TRBV5-1 with TRBJ2-2, with a tentative D call TRBD1 (5 bases). Trimming removed 6 bases from V and 0 bases from J, with 15 bases in between. The CDR3 sequence is 16 residues long. Germline-derived CDR1 and CDR2 are SGHRS and YFSETQ. The DNA for the CDR3 is TGCGCCAGCACCCCTGAAGACAGAGCGAACACCGGGGAGCTGTTTTTT. Amino acid sequence: CASTPEDRANTGELFF.

The chain has TRBV6-5 and TRBJ1-3; no definite D call. The germline V gene encodes CDR1 MNHEY and CDR2 SVGAGI. Trimming left V 6 bases short and J 0 bases short, with 12 bases between. The CDR3 extends over 15 amino acids. CDR3 in amino acids: CASRNAGNSGNTIYF. In DNA form, the CDR3 reads TGTGCCAGCAGAAACGCCGGAAACTCTGGAAACACCATATATTTT.

The chain combines TRBV30 with TRBJ2-1; no clear D. Germline CDR1 GTSNPN, CDR2 SVGIG (reference sequence). The CDR3 has 15 amino acids. Trimming left V 1 base short and J 5 bases short, with 15 bases between. The CDR3 DNA is TGTGCCTGGAGTGGAGACGACTGGCCCCACAATGAGCAGTTCTTC. Its translation: CAWSGDDWPHNEQFF.

Concerning this clone: Mismatch with germline at one junction end may stem from a read error. The chain is built from TRBV5-6 and TRBJ1-2; D might be TRBD1 (6 bases). Looked up from germline, CDR1 is SGHDT and CDR2 is YYEEEE. The CDR3 runs to 12 residues. The CDR3 loop reads CASSFGGGHVDF. Written as DNA, the CDR3 is TGTGCCAGCAGCTTTGGCGGGGGACATGTAGACTTC. The full variable domain, rest sourced from reference TRBV5-6 and TRBJ1-2, is DAGVTQSPTHLIKTRGQQVTLRCSPKSGHDTVSWYQQALGQGPQFIFQYYEEEERQRGNFPDRFSGHQFPNYSSELNVNALLLGDSALYLCASSFGGGHVDFGSGTRLTVV.

V is TRBV6-5 and J is TRBJ1-2; D gene ambiguous. Deletions cut 2 bases from V and 2 bases from J, with 9 bases between. There are 14 residues in the CDR3. Germline V CDR1 and CDR2: MNHEY, SVGAGI. CDR3 sequence (DNA): TGTGCCAGCAGTTACGCAGGCAGCAACTATGGCTACACCTTC. Translation: CASSYAGSNYGYTF.

This sequence joins TRBV28 and TRBJ2-7; 7 bases are shared with TRBD1. CDR3 size: 18 residues. The ends lost 5 bases at V and 3 bases at J; junction bases unmatched: 19. Germline V lookup: CDR1 MDHEN, CDR2 SYDVKM. The CDR3: CASSLTGSGTPYYYEQYF. CDR3 coding DNA: TGTGCCAGCAGTCTGACAGGGAGTGGGACCCCTTACTACTACGAGCAGTACTTC. Variable domain in full (rest from reference TRBV28 and TRBJ2-7): DVKVTQSSRYLVKRTGEKVFLECVQDMDHENMFWYRQDPGLGLRLIYFSYDVKMKEKGDIPEGYSVSREKKERFSLILESASTNQTSMYLCASSLTGSGTPYYYEQYFGPGTRLTVT.

The CDR3 bases are TGCGCCAGCAGTGAGTCGTCGGGGGTGCAAGAGACCCAGTACTTC. Protein: CASSESSGVQETQYF. V and J are TRBV10-1 and TRBJ2-5; D perhaps matches TRBD2 (6 bases). The CDR3 is made up of 15 amino acids. With 0 bases removed from V and 2 bases from J, the gap between germline ends came to 10 bases. Germline V gives CDR1 WNHNN, CDR2 SYGVQD (reference sequence).

This clone was seen once. CDR3 residues: CASSLGGIGEQFF. The CDR3 DNA reads as TGTGCCAGCAGCTTAGGAGGGATTGGGGAGCAGTTCTTC. This chain uses TRBV11-2 with TRBJ2-1; the D gene is possibly TRBD2 (5 bases). This CDR3 contains 13 residues. From germline, CDR1 is SGHAT and CDR2 FQNNGV. Trimming left V 1 base short and J 10 bases short, with 11 bases between. Looking up the rest from reference TRBV11-2 and TRBJ2-1 gives the full variable domain: EAGVAQSPRYKIIEKRQSVAFWCNPISGHATLYWYQQILGQGPKLLIQFQNNGVVDDSQLPKDRFSAERLKGVDSTLKIQPAKLEDSAVYLCASSLGGIGEQFFGPGTRLTVL.

The chain joins TRBV7-2 to TRBJ2-7; 7 positions match TRBD2. The CDR3 runs 15 residues. Germline lookup yields CDR1 SGHTA and CDR2 FQGNSA. J was trimmed by 0 bases and V by 5 bases; bases with no gene match: 7. CDR3 protein: CASSPSGPRSYEQYF. CDR3 sequence (DNA): TGTGCCAGCAGCCCTAGCGGTCCTCGCTCCTACGAGCAGTACTTC.

Remarks on this clone: Distinct nucleotide sequences in the sample also encode this CDR3. The chain combines TRBV27 with TRBJ1-5; a weak D match, TRBD1 (5 bases). From germline, CDR1 is MNHEY and CDR2 SMNVEV (reference sequence). The CDR3 loop spans 13 amino acids. Trimming left V 2 bases short and J 6 bases short, with 8 bases between. The CDR3 spells CASSLGGSQPQHF. CDR3 sequence (DNA): TGTGCCAGCAGTTTAGGGGGGAGTCAGCCCCAGCATTTT.

The chain joins TRBV7-9 to TRBJ2-5; D is ambiguous. The CDR3 is 14 amino acids. Trimming cost V 2 bases and J 0 bases, with 7 bases left between them. Germline V gene lookup returns CDR1 SEHNR and CDR2 FQNEAQ (reference sequence). The CDR3 loop reads CASSLNTNQETQYF. CDR3 coding DNA: TGTGCCAGCAGCTTAAACACCAACCAAGAGACCCAGTACTTC.

The chain is built from TRBV7-2 and TRBJ2-3; the D is unclear. From germline, CDR1 is SGHTA and CDR2 FQGNSA. Deletions cut 1 base from V and 0 bases from J, with 8 bases between. The CDR3 is made up of 15 amino acids. The CDR3 spells CASSLVPSSTDTQYF. The CDR3 DNA reads as TGTGCCAGCAGCTTAGTCCCGAGTAGCACAGATACGCAGTATTTT.

This chain links TRBV27 with TRBJ2-5; D is uncertain. Germline loops: CDR1 MNHEY, CDR2 SMNVEV (reference sequence). The CDR3 sequence is 11 residues long. V was pared by 10 bases and J by 4 bases, with 10 bases between. The CDR3 region has the DNA TGTGCCACCCTATTTGGAGAGACCCAGTACTTC. Translating it yields CATLFGETQYF.

The chain couples TRBV7-2 to TRBJ2-7, with D hard to call. From germline, CDR1 is SGHTA and CDR2 FQGNSA. CDR3 length: 12 residues. V lost 4 bases, J lost 4 bases, and 8 bases lay in between. The CDR3 sequence: CASSSMGYEQYF. CDR3 sequence (DNA): TGTGCCAGCAGCTCGATGGGGTACGAGCAGTACTTC.

V is TRBV6-1 and J is TRBJ2-5, with 7 nucleotides matching TRBD2. The CDR3 loop spans 16 amino acids. The germline V gene has CDR1 MNHNS and CDR2 SASEGT. J gave up 4 bases and V 2 bases, and 10 bases lay outside the gene matches. This chain's CDR3 is CASSEMAGAGGETQYF. The CDR3 region has the DNA TGTGCCAGCAGTGAAATGGCGGGAGCTGGCGGAGAGACCCAGTACTTC.

Worth noting for this clone: Additional DNA sequences in this sample encode the identical CDR3. The chain carries TRBV9 and TRBJ2-1, with TRBD2 as a possible D gene (6 bases). Germline V gene data show CDR1 as SGDLS and CDR2 as YYNGEE. The CDR3 runs to 15 residues. Trimming removed 0 bases from V and 7 bases from J, with 14 bases in between. CDR3 coding DNA: TGTGCCAGCAGCGTAGGGGGAGGTCGCGGGAATGAGCAGTTCTTC. Its translation is CASSVGGGRGNEQFF.

As regards this clone: A much larger clone is a single base away; this may be a read error. This same CDR3 is encoded by further DNA sequences in the sample. The chain uses TRBV9 and TRBJ1-1; tentatively, D is TRBD1 (5 bases). The CDR3 has 13 residues. V gave up 2 bases and J gave up 1 base, with 6 bases separating them. Per germline, CDR1 SGDLS and CDR2 YYNGEE. The CDR3 sequence: CASSVRGNTEAFF. The CDR3 DNA reads as TGTGCCAGCAGCGTTAGGGGGAACACTGAAGCTTTCTTT.

The chain has TRBV5-4 and TRBJ1-2; D uncertain. Germline values: CDR1 SGHNT, CDR2 YYREEE (reference sequence). The CDR3 loop spans 13 amino acids. Trimming stripped 4 bases from V and 4 bases from J, with 11 bases between. The CDR3 here is CASSPEGGYGYTF. DNA for the CDR3: TGTGCCAGCAGCCCCGAGGGAGGCTATGGCTACACCTTC.

CDR3 DNA: TGTGCCCAGATCGGGTACGGGGAACTCTATGAAGCTTTCTTT. It yields the protein CAQIGYGELYEAFF. The chain combines TRBV2 with TRBJ1-1; D gene uncertain. The length of the CDR3 is 14 residues. Germline-derived CDR1 and CDR2 are SNHLY and FYNNEI. The V and J ends lost 11 bases and 7 bases respectively, with 23 bases between them.

The chain links TRBV28 to TRBJ2-5; 10 bases match TRBD2. Germline CDR1 MDHEN, CDR2 SYDVKM. This CDR3 comprises 16 residues. Losses at the gene ends were 5 bases for V and 4 bases for J; bases not matched to a gene: 10. The DNA of the CDR3 is TGTGCCAGCAGTCCCGCGCCCGGGACTAGCGTAGAGACCCAGTACTTC. It is translated as CASSPAPGTSVETQYF.

The chain couples TRBV4-1 to TRBJ2-7; unclear D gene. Deletions cut 5 bases from V and 2 bases from J, with 10 bases between. The CDR3 is 13 amino acids. Looked up from germline, CDR1 is MGHRA and CDR2 is YSYEKL. The CDR3 spells CASSYKVAYEQYF. The DNA of the CDR3 is TGCGCCAGCAGCTACAAGGTGGCCTACGAGCAGTACTTC.

The V call is TRBV4-2, the J call TRBJ2-3; D unclear. The germline V and J ends were trimmed by 2 bases and 2 bases, with 8 bases remaining between them. The CDR3 has 14 residues. Germline values: CDR1 LGHNA, CDR2 YNFKEQ. Here the CDR3 reads CASSQIGFTDTQYF. The CDR3 nucleotides are TGTGCCAGCAGCCAAATAGGATTCACAGATACGCAGTATTTT.

This clone is a singleton in its sample. This chain uses TRBV27 with TRBJ1-4, with TRBD1 as a possible D gene (5 bases). In germline, CDR1 is MNHEY, CDR2 SMNVEV (reference sequence). V dropped 4 bases and J dropped 5 bases, with 11 bases sitting between them. The CDR3 has 14 residues. Here the CDR3 DNA reads TGTGCCAGCAGTTCCCGGGACCCGAATGAAAAACTGTTTTTT. Its protein is CASSSRDPNEKLFF.

CDR3: CASGWAGGDTQYF. In DNA, the CDR3 is TGTGCTAGTGGTTGGGCGGGGGGAGATACGCAGTATTTT. This chain joins TRBV12-5 and TRBJ2-3; 8 positions agree with TRBD2. The germline V gene has CDR1 LGHNT and CDR2 FRNRAP. Trimming removed 4 bases from V and 5 bases from J; junction bases left unmatched: 2. CDR3 length: 13 amino acids.

The chain carries TRBV27 and TRBJ2-2; TRBD1 might be the D (5 bases). V lost 1 base and J lost 0, with 9 bases in between. CDR3 length: 16 residues. Germline V gene lookup returns CDR1 MNHEY and CDR2 SMNVEV (reference sequence). The CDR3 region is CASSLWAGTNTGELFF. The CDR3 bases are TGTGCCAGCAGTTTATGGGCAGGGACGAACACCGGGGAGCTGTTTTTT.

The chain is built from TRBV27 and TRBJ1-1; perhaps TRBD1 as D (5 bases). V lost 4 bases and J lost 10, with 19 bases in between. CDR1 and CDR2 (germline): MNHEY, SMNVEV (reference sequence). The CDR3 is made up of 14 amino acids. CDR3 amino acids: CASSSPREVSRAFF. CDR3 nucleotide sequence: TGTGCCAGCAGTTCCCCCAGGGAGGTGAGTCGAGCTTTCTTT.